Described below is a single T cell receptor beta chain sequence and its context. The antigen is undetermined. This CDR3 is also generated by other DNA sequences in the sample. Sequencing was performed with immunoSEQ multiplex PCR; in TCRdb, only in-frame clones are kept and a portion is missing. The repertoire holds approximately 170,000 clones, with roughly 85% as singletons. The data were taken from a study of cytomegalovirus exposure and HLA in healthy donors. Findings of the study overall: TCR sequences were mostly rare, though some public TCRs occurred in many donors.

The CDR3 spans 16 residues. Germline V CDR1 and CDR2: SNHLY, FYNNEI. After removal of 2 bases from V and 0 bases from J, the junction contained 7 bases not matched to a gene. Sample: PBMCs. The receptor was derived from a man aged 18 to 29 in good health and CMV-seropositive. The chain joins TRBV2 to TRBJ2-7; the match to TRBD2 covers 7 bases. CDR3: CASSERVAGYSYEQYF. CDR3 in DNA: TGTGCCAGCAGTGAAAGAGTAGCGGGTTACTCCTACGAGCAGTACTTC.